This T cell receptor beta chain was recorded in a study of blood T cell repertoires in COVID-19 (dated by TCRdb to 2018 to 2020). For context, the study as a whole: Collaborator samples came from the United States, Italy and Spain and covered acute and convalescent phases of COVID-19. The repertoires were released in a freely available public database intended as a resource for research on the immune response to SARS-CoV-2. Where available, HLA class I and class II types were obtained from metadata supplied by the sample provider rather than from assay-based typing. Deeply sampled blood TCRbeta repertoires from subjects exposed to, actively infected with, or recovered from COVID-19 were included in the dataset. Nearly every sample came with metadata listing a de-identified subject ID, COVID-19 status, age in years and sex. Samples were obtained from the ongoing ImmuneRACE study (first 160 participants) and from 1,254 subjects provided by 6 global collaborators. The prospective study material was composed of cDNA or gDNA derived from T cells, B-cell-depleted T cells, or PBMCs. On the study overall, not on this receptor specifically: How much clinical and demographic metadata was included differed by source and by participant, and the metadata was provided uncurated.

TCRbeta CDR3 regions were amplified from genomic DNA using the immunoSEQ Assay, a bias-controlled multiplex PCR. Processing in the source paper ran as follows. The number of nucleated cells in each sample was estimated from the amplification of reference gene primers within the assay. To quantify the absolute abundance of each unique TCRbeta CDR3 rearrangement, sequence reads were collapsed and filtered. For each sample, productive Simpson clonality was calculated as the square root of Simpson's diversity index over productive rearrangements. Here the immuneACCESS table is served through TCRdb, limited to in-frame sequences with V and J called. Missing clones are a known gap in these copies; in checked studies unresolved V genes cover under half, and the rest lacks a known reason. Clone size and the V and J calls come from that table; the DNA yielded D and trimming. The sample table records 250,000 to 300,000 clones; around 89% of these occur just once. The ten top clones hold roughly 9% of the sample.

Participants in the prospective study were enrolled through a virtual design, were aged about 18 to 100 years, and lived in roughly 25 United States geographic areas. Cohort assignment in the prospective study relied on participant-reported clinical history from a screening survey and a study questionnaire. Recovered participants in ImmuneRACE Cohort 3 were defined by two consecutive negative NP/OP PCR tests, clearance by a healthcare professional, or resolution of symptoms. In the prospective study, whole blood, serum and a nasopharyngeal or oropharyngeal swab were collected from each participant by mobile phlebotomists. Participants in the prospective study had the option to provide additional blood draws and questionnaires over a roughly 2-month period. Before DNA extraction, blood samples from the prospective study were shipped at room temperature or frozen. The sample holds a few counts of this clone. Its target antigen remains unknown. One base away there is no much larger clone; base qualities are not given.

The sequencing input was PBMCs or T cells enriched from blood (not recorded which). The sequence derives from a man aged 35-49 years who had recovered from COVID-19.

The DNA sequence reads TGCGCCAGCGGTCTTAACATACCGGGACAGGGGTTTTCAGGGAGCAATCAGCCCCAGCATTTT. Translated, it gives CASGLNIPGQGFSGSNQPQHF. The V and J segments used are TRBV23-1 and TRBJ1-5, and 10 junction bases match TRBD1. TRBV23-1 falls under the ORF class, with uncertain function. The germline V end is reduced by 8 bases and the J end by 1 base; junction bases left unmatched: 23. CDR3 length: 21 amino acids, cysteine to phenylalanine. Only CDR3 DNA is held: 63 bases, read in frame from base 1.